This note documents a single T cell receptor (beta chain) sequence. Its antigen is unknown. The data were taken from a study of cytomegalovirus exposure and HLA in healthy donors. Study-wide points: Analyzed later, most CMV-associated TCR beta chains appeared HLA-restricted.

Per the germline V gene, CDR1 is SGHNT and CDR2 is YYREEE (reference sequence). V was shortened by 0 bases and J by 0 bases, with 7 bases between the two germline ends. This CDR3 has 16 residues. The primer mix had 60 Vbeta and 13 Jbeta primers. The protocol was immunoSEQ multiplex PCR, while the TCRdb copy is restricted to in-frame clones and leaves out a portion. This sample has some 140,000 clones; around 79% occur once, and the top ten carry roughly 0.87%. The chain is built from TRBV5-4 and TRBJ2-6; D is uncertain. This receptor was obtained from a man younger than 35 in good health and CMV-seronegative. The sample comprised PBMCs. In DNA, the CDR3 is TGTGCCAGCAGCTTGGTACGAGTCTCTGGGGCCAACGTCCTGACTTTC. It is translated as CASSLVRVSGANVLTF.